This T cell receptor beta chain was obtained from a study of T cell repertoires in cytomegalovirus infection. Study-level information: Well-studied HLA-B-restricted epitopes and recently identified HLA-C-restricted epitopes of CMV were both used in the study. Public TCR beta signatures marked donors with CMV infection and the matching HLA. Broader study findings: Dominant in the ex vivo response were TCR beta clonotypes restricted by HLA-C and specific for CMV.

In the case of this clonotype: Its antigen is as yet unknown.

TCRdb passed the reads through MiXCR, listing each CDR3 protein once. The sample lists 230,000 or so distinct CDR3 sequences, approximately 40% occurring once. Germline V lookup: CDR1 SGHVS, CDR2 FNYEAQ. V lost 5 bases, J lost 0 bases, and 11 bases lay in between. This CDR3 region has 15 residues. This TCR was recovered from a human donor in good health (CMV status not recorded). Some clones in this sample may be carry-over from other donors' samples. This chain connects TRBV7-6 to TRBJ1-3, with D hard to call. Sequenced here: CD8+ T cells from cultured PBMCs, sampled from culture after CMV antigen stimulation. In DNA, the CDR3 is TGTGCCAGCAGCCCCCAAAGGGACTCTGGAAACACCATATATTTT. Protein: CASSPQRDSGNTIYF.